This T cell receptor beta chain was identified in a study of monozygotic twins with cystic fibrosis. This clone showed up just once. CDR3 length equals 17 residues. Germline CDR1 is MDHEN and CDR2 is SYDVKM. With V trimmed by 5 bases and J by 4 bases, 9 bases remained unmatched. The repertoire was sequenced with immunoSEQ multiplex PCR; TCRdb's copy has only in-frame clones and lacks some. The data hold 30,000 to 35,000 clones, with about 92% observed a single time. The receptor comes from a girl aged 2-9 years with cystic fibrosis. Input material: blood. The gene calls are TRBV28 and TRBJ2-1; TRBD2 matches 12 bases. The CDR3 here is CASSLNQGLAGYNEQFF. CDR3 DNA: TGTGCCAGCAGTCTCAACCAGGGACTAGCGGGTTACAATGAGCAGTTCTTC.